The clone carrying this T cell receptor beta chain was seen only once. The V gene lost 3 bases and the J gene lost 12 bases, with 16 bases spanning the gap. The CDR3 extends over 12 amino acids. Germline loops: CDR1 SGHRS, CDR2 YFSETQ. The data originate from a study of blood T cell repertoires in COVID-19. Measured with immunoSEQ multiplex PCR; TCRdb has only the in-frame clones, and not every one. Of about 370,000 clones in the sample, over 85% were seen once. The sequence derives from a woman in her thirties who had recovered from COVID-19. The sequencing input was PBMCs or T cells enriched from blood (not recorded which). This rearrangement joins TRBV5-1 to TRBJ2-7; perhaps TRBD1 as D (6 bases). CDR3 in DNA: TGCGCCAGCAGCTCCCATACAGGGTACCCGTACTTC. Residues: CASSSHTGYPYF.